Listed here is a single T cell receptor beta chain. These data are taken from a study of blood T cell repertoires in COVID-19. Data came from immunoSEQ multiplex PCR; TCRdb stores just in-frame clones and leaves some out. The profile shows 110,000 to 150,000 clones, about 89% of them singletons. There are 14 residues in the CDR3. Germline lookup yields CDR1 SGDLS and CDR2 YYNGEE. V lost 0 bases to trimming and J lost 4 bases; unmatched junction nucleotides: 4. Input material: peripheral blood. This TCR was recovered from a man aged 60 to 69 with active or convalescent COVID-19. The rearrangement uses TRBV9 and TRBJ2-7; TRBD2 aligns across 7 bases. The CDR3 loop reads CASSVGGSTYEQYF. The CDR3 bases are TGTGCCAGCAGCGTAGGCGGGAGTACGTACGAGCAGTACTTC. The variable domain in full, with the rest retrieved from reference TRBV9 and TRBJ2-7, is DSGVTQTPKHLITATGQRVTLRCSPRSGDLSVYWYQQSLDQGLQFLIQYYNGEERAKGNILERFSAQQFPDLHSELNLSSLELGDSALYFCASSVGGSTYEQYFGPGTRLTVT.